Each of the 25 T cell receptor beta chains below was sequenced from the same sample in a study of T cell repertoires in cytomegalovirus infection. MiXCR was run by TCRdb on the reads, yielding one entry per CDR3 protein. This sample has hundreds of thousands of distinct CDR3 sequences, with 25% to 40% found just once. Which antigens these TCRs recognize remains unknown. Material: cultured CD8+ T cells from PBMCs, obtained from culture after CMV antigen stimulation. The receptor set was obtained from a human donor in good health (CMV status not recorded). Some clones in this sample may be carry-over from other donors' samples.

CDR3 sequence: CATTDEGPSYNEQFF. CDR3 nucleotide sequence: TGTGCCACCACTGATGAGGGGCCCTCCTACAATGAGCAGTTCTTC. The gene calls are TRBV15 and TRBJ2-1, with D perhaps given as TRBD1 or TRBD2 (5 bases each). The CDR3 extends over 15 amino acids. The V gene lost 7 bases and the J gene lost 0 bases, with 13 bases spanning the gap. Germline loops: CDR1 LNHNV, CDR2 YYDKDF (reference sequence).

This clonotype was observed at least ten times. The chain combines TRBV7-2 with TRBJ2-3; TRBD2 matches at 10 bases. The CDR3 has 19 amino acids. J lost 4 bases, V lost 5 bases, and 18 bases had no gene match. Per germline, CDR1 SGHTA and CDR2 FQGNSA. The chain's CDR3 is CASSAQSLAGRGGADTQYF. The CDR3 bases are TGTGCCAGCAGCGCACAGTCACTAGCGGGGCGTGGGGGCGCAGATACGCAGTATTTT.

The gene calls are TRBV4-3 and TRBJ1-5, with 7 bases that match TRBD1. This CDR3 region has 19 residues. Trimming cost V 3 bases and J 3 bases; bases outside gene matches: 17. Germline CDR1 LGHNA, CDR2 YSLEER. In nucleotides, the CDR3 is TGCGCCAGCAGCCAGGGTTTTATGAGGGGGCATTCTTCCAATCAGCCCCAGCATTTT. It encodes CASSQGFMRGHSSNQPQHF.

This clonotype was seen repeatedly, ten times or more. CDR3 residues: CASTLTGASRGQFF. CDR3 DNA sequence: TGTGCCAGCACCCTTACGGGGGCCTCTCGGGGGCAGTTCTTC. The rearrangement joins TRBV5-4 to TRBJ2-1; D could derive from TRBD1 or TRBD2 (6 bases each). This CDR3 has 14 amino acids. Trimming shortened V by 6 bases and J by 12 bases, and 22 bases separated the two germline ends. In germline, CDR1 is SGHNT, CDR2 YYREEE (reference sequence).

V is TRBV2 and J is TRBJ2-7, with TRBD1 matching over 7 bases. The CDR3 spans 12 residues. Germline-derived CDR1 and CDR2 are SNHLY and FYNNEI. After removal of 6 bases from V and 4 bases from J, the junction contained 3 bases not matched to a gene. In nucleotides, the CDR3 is TGTGCCAGCAGAGGGGGCCGGTACGAGCAGTACGTC. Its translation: CASRGGRYEQYV.

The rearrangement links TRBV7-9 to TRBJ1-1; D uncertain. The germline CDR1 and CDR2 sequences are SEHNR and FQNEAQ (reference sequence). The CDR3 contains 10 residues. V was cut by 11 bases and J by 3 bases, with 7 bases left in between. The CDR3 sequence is CAAGDTEAFF. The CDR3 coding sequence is TGTGCCGCCGGGGACACTGAAGCTTTCTTT. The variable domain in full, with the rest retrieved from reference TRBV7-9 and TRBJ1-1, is DTGVSQNPRHKITKRGQNVTFRCDPISEHNRLYWYRQTLGQGPEFLTYFQNEAQLEKSRLLSDRFSAERPKGSFSTLEIQRTEQGDSAMYLCAAGDTEAFFGQGTRLTVV.

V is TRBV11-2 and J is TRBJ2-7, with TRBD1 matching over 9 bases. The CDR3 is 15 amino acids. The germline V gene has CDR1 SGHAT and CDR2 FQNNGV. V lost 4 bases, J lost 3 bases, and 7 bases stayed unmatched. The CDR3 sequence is CASSSYRGPLYEQYF. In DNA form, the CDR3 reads TGTGCCAGCAGCTCCTACAGGGGGCCTCTCTACGAGCAGTACTTC.

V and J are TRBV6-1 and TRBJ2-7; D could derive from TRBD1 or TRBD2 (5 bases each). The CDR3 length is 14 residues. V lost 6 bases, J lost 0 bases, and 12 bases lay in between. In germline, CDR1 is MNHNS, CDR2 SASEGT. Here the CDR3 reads CASSPPGRSYEQYV. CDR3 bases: TGTGCCAGCAGCCCTCCGGGACGCTCCTACGAGCAGTACGTC.

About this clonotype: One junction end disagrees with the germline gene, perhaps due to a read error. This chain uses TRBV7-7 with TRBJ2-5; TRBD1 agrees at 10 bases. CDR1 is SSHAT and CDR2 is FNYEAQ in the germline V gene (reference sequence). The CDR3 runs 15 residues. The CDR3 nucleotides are TGTGCTAGCAGCTTAATTGGGACAGGGGTTGAGACCCAGTACTTC. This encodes CASSLIGTGVETQYF.

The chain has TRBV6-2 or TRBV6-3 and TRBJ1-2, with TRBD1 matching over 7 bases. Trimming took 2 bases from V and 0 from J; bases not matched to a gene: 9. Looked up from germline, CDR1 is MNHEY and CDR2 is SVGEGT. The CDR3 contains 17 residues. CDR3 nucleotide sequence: TGTGCCAGCAGTTACCCCCCCCGACAGGGAGCTAACTATGGCTACACCTTC. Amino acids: CASSYPPRQGANYGYTF.

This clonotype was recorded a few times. As DNA, the CDR3 is TGTGCCACCAGTAATCGGCGAGCGGGCACTGAAGCTTTCTTT. Amino acids: CATSNRRAGTEAFF. This chain uses TRBV15 with TRBJ1-1, with D unclear. The germline V and J ends were trimmed by 6 bases and 4 bases, with 15 bases remaining between them. Germline CDR1 reads LNHNV; CDR2 reads YYDKDF (reference sequence). This CDR3 contains 14 residues.

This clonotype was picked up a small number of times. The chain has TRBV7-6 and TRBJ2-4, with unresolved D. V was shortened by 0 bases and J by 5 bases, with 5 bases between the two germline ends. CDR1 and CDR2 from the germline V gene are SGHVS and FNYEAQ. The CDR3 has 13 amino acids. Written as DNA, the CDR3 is TGTGCCAGCAGCTTAGCGTGGGAAAACATTCAGTACTTC. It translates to CASSLAWENIQYF.

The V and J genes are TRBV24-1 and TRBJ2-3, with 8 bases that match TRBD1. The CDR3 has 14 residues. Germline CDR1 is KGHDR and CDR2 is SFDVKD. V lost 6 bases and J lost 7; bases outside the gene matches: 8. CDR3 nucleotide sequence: TGTGCCACCAGTCCTTCGGACAGGGTAAATACGCAGTATTTT. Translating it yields CATSPSDRVNTQYF.

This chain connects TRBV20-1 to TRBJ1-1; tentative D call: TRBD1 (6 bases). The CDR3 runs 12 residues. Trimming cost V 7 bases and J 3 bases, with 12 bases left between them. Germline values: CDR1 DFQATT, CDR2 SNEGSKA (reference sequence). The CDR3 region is CSVPKGDTEAFF. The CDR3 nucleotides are TGCAGTGTCCCTAAGGGGGACACTGAAGCTTTCTTT.

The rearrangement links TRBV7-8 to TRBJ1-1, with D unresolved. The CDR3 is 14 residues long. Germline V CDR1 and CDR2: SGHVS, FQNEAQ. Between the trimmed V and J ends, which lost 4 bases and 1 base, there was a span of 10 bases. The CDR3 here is CASSSPHENTEAFF. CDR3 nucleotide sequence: TGTGCCAGCAGCTCCCCGCATGAGAACACTGAAGCTTTCTTT.

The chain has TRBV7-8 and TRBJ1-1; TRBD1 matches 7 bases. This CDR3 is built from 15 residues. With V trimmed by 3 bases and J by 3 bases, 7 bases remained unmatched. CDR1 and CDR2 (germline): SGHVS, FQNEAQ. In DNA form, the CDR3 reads TGTGCCAGCAGCTTGGGACAGAGGGTAGACACTGAAGCTTTCTTT. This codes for CASSLGQRVDTEAFF.

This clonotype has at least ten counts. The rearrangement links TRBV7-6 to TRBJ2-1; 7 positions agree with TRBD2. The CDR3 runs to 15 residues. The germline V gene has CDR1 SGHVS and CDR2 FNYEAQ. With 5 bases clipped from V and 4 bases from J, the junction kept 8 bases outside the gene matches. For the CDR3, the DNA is TGTGCCAGCAGCCCGGAGCGGGGCCATTACAATGAGCAGTTCTTC. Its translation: CASSPERGHYNEQFF.

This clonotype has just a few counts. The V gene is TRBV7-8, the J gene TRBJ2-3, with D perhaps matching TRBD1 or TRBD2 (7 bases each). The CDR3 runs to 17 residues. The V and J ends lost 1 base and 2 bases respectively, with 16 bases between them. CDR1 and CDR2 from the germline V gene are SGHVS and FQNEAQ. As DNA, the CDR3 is TGTGCCAGCAGCTTAGACGGGGAGGGGGCGTCCACAGATACGCAGTATTTT. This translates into CASSLDGEGASTDTQYF. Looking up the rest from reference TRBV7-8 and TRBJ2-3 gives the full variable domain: GAGVSQSPRYKVAKRGQDVALRCDPISGHVSLFWYQQALGQGPEFLTYFQNEAQLDKSGLPSDRFFAERPEGSVSTLKIQRTQQEDSAVYLCASSLDGEGASTDTQYFGPGTRLTVL.

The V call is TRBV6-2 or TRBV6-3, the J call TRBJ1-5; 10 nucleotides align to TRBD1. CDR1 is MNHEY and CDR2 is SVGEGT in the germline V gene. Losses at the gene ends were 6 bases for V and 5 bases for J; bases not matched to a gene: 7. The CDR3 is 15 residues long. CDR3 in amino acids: CASRPGTGVDQPQHF. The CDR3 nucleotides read TGTGCCAGCAGGCCTGGGACAGGGGTCGATCAGCCCCAGCATTTT.

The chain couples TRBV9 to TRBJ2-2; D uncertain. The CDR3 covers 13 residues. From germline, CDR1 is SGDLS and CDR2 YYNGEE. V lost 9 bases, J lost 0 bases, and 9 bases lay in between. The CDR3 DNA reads TGTGCCACCGCGTCAGCGAACACCGGGGAGCTGTTTTTT. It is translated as CATASANTGELFF.

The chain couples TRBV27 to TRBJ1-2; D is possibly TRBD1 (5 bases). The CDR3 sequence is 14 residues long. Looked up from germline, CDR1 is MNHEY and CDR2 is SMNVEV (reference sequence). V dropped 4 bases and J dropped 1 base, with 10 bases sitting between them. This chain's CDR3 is CASSWGGDNYGYTF. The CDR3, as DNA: TGTGCCAGCAGTTGGGGGGGGGATAACTATGGCTACACCTTC.

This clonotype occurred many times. In DNA, the CDR3 is TGTGCCAGCAGTGAAACTAGCGGGGGGGCCTCTGGGGCCAACGTCCTGACTTTC. It encodes CASSETSGGASGANVLTF. The chain uses TRBV12-3 or TRBV12-4 and TRBJ2-6, with 13 bases aligning to TRBD2. J lost 0 bases, V lost 5 bases, and 4 bases had no gene match. There are 18 residues in the CDR3.

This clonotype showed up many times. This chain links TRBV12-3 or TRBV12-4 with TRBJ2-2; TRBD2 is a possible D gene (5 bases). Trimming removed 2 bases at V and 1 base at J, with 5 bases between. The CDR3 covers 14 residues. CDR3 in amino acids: CASSLRGNTGELFF. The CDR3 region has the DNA TGTGCCAGCAGTTTACGGGGGAACACCGGGGAGCTGTTTTTT.

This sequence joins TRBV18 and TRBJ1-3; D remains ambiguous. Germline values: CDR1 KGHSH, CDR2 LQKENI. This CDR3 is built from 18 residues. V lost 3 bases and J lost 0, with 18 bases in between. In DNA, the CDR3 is TGTGCCAGCTCACCCAGGACCCCCCTGACATCCTCTGGAAACACCATATATTTT. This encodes CASSPRTPLTSSGNTIYF.

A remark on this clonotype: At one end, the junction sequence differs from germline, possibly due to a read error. The DNA of the CDR3 is TGTGCCAGCAGCGTAGATCGGCTAGGGGGGAACTATGGCTACTCCTTC. Translated: CASSVDRLGGNYGYSF. The chain carries TRBV9 and TRBJ1-2; TRBD1 might be the D (6 bases). Per germline, CDR1 SGDLS and CDR2 YYNGEE. This CDR3 has 16 amino acids.